This record concerns one T cell receptor beta chain sequence. Its target is not known. The source of the sample is a study of OX40 agonist ivuxolimab in advanced cancers. Method: immunoSEQ multiplex PCR; TCRdb's copy keeps in-frame clones and lacks some. The sample carries fewer than 85,000 clones, less than 95% recorded once. The study's findings and limits: Partial responders at 0.1-3.0 mg/kg had among the lowest clonal expansion. At doses 0.1 to 3.0 mg/kg, CD4+ and CD8+ clones expanded.

This CDR3 is built from 15 residues. CDR1 is SGDLS, CDR2 YYNGEE, per germline. V was clipped by 4 bases and J by 8 bases; unmatched bases: 9. Material: CD4+ or CD8+ T cells sorted from blood, obtained in a trial of the OX40 agonist ivuxolimab. The receptor was isolated from an adult with an advanced solid tumor such as melanoma, head and neck, liver or kidney cancer. The chain recombines TRBV9 with TRBJ1-4; TRBD1 agrees at 9 bases. The CDR3 region has the DNA TGTGCCAGCAGCCTCCGGACAGGGGCGGACGAAAAACTGTTTTTT. The encoded protein is CASSLRTGADEKLFF.